This TCR beta chain was sequenced in a study of cytomegalovirus exposure and HLA in healthy donors. Across the whole study: Within the Caucasian-associated ancestry cluster were roughly 79% of the 398 genotyped donors. Study-level findings and limits: One variant, a missense change in DCLRE1C, was linked in a later analysis to TCR beta V- and J-gene trimming. In a later analysis, HLA-associated beta chains showed higher expansion and lower generation probabilities than comparable chains.

Trimming removed 0 bases at V and 11 bases at J, with 12 bases between. Germline V gene data show CDR1 as SGDLS and CDR2 as YYNGEE. The length of the CDR3 is 13 residues. With regard to this clone: Its target is unknown.

The PCR had 60 Vbeta and 13 Jbeta primers. Clones were read by immunoSEQ multiplex PCR, and TCRdb kept only the in-frame ones, dropping some. The data hold 150,000 to 160,000 clones, with around 74% observed a single time. V usage is TRBV9 and J usage is TRBJ2-1; the D gene is possibly TRBD2 (5 bases). The receptor's source is a man younger than 35 in good health and CMV-seronegative. The sample taken for sequencing was PBMCs. This chain's CDR3 is CASSVGSREQQFF. In nucleotides, the CDR3 is TGTGCCAGCAGCGTAGGATCCCGGGAACAGCAGTTCTTC.